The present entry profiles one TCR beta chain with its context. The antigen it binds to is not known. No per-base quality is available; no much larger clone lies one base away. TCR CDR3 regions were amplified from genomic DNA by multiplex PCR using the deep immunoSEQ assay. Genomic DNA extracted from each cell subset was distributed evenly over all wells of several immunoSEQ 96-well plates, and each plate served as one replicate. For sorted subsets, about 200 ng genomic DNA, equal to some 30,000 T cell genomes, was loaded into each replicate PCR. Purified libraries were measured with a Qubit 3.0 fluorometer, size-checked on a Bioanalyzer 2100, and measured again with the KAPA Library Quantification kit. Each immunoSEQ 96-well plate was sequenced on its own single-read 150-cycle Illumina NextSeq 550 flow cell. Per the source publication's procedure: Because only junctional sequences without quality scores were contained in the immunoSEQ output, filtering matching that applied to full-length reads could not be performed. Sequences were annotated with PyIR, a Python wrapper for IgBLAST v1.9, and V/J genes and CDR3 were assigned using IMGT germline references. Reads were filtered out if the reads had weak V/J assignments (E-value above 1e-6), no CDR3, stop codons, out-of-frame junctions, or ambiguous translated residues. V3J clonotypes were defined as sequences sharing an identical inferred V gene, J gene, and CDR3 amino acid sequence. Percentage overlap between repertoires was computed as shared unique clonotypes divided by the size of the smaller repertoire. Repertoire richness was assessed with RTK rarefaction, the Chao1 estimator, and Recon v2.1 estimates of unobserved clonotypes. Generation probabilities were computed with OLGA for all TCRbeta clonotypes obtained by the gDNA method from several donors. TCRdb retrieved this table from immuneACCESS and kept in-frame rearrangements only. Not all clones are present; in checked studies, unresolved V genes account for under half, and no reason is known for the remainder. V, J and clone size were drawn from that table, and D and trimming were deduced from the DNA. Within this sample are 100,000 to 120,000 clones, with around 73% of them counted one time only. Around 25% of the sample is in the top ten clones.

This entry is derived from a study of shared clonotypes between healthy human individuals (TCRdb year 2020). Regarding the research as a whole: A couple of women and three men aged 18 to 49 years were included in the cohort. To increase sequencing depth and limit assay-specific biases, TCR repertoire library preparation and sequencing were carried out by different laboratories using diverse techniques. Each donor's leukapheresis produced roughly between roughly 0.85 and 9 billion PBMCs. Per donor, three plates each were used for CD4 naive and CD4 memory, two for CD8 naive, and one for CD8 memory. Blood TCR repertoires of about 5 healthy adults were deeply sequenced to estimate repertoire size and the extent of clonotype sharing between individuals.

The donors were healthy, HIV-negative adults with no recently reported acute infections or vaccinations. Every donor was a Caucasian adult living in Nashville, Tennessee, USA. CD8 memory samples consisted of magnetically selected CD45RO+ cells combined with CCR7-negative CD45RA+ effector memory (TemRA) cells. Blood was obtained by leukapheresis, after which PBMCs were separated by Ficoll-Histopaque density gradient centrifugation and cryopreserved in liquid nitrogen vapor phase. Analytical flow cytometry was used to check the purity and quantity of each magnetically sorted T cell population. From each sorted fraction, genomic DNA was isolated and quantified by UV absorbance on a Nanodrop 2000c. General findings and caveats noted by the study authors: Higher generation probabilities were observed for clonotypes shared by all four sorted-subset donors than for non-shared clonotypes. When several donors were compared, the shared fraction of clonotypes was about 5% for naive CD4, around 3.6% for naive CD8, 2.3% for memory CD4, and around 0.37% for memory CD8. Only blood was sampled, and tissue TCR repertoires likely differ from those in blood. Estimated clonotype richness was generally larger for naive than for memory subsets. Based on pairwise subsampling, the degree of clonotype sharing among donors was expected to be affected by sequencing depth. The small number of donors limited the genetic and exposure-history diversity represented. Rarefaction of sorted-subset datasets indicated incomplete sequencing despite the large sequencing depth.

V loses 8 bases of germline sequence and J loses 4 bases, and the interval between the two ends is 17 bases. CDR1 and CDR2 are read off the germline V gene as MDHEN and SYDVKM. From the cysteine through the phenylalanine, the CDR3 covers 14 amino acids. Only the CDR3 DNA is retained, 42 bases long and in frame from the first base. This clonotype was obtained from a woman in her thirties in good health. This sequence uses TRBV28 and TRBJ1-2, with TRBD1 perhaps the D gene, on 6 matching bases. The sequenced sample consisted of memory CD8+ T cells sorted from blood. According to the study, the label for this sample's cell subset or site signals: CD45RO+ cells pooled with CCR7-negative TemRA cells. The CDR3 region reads CASLQFRGGYGYTF. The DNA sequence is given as TGTGCCAGCTTACAGTTCAGGGGCGGCTATGGCTACACCTTC.